What follows is one T cell receptor beta chain and its context. Seattle patient enrollment occurred during active infection, with longitudinal follow-up thereafter. Germline-derived CDR1 and CDR2 are SGHVS and FQNEAQ. The CDR3 contains 12 residues. V lost 5 bases, J lost 4 bases, and 8 bases lay in between. The sample belongs to a study of blood T cell repertoires in COVID-19. Across the study: Nucleic acid was either cDNA or gDNA, and it came from T cells, B-cell-depleted T cells, or PBMCs.

Measured with immunoSEQ multiplex PCR; TCRdb has only the in-frame clones, and not every one. The table shows hundreds of thousands of clones, with around 87% occurring only once. Source material: peripheral blood. The clonotype was recovered from a woman between 50 and 59 years old with COVID-19, enrolled during active disease. The chain has TRBV7-8 and TRBJ1-2; possibly TRBD1 for D (6 bases). CDR3 DNA: TGTGCCAGCAGCGCGGACAGCTATGGCTACACCTTC. Its protein is CASSADSYGYTF.